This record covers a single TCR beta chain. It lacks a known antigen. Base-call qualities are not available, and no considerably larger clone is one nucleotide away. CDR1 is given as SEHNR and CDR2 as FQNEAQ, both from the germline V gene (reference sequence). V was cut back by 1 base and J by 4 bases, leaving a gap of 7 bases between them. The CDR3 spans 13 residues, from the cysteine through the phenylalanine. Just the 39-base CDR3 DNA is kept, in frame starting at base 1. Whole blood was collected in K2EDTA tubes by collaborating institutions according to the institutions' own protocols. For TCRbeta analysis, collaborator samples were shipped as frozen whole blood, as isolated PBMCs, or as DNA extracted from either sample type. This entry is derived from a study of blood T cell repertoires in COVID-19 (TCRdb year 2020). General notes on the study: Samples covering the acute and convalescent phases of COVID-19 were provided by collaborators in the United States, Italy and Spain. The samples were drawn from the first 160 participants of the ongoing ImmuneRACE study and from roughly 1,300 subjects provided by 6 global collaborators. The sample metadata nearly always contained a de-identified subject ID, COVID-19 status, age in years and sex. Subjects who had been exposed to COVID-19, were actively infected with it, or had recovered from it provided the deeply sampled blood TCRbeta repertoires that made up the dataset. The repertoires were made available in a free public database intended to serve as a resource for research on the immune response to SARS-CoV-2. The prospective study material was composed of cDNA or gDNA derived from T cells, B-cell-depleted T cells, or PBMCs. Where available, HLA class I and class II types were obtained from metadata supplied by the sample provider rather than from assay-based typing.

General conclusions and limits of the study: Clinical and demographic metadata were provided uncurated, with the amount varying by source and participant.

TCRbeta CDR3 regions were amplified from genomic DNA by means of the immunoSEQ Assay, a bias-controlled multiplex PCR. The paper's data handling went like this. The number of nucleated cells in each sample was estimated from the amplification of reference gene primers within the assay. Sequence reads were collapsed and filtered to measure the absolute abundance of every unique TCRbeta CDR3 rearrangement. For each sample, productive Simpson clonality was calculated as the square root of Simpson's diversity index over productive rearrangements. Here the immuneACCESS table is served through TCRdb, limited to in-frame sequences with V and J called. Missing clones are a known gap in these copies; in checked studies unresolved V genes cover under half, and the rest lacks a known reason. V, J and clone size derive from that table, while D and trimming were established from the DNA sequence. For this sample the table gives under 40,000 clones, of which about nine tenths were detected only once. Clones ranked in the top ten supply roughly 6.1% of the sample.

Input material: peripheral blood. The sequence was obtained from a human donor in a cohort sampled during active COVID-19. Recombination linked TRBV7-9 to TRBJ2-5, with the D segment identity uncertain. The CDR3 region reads CASSLVPGETQYF. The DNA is TGTGCCAGCAGCTTAGTTCCGGGAGAGACCCAGTACTTC. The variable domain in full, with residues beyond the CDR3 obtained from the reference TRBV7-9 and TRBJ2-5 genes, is DTGVSQNPRHKITKRGQNVTFRCDPISEHNRLYWYRQTLGQGPEFLTYFQNEAQLEKSRLLSDRFSAERPKGSFSTLEIQRTEQGDSAMYLCASSLVPGETQYFGPGTRLLVL.